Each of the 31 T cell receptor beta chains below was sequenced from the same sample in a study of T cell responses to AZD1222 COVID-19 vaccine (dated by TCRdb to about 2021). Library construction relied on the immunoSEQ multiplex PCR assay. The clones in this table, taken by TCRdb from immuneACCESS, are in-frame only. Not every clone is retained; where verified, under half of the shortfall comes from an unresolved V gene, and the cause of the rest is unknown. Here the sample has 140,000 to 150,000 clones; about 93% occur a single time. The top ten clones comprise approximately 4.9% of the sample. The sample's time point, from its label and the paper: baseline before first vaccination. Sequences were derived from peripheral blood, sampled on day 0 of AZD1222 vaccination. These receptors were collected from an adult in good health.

CDR3 loop: CASSRGGVDYEQYF. In DNA form, the CDR3 reads TGTGCCAGTAGTAGGGGAGGGGTTGACTACGAGCAGTACTTC. The chain recombines TRBV19 with TRBJ2-7, with 7 bases matching TRBD2. The CDR3 extends over 14 amino acids. CDR1 LNHDA and CDR2 SQIVND come from the germline V gene (reference sequence). V shed 4 bases, J shed 3 bases, and the junction held 6 bases outside the gene matches.

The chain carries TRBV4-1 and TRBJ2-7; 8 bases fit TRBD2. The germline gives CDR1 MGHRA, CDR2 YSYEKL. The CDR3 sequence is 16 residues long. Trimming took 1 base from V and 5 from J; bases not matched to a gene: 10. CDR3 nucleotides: TGCGCCAGCAGCCAAGGTCGACGGGGGGGAACGGACGAGCAGTACTTC. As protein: CASSQGRRGGTDEQYF.

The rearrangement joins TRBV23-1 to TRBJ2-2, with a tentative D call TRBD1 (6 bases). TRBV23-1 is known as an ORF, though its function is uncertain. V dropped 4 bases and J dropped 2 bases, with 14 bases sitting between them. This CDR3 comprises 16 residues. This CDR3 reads CASSRVWDNNTGELFF. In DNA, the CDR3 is TGCGCCAGCAGTCGAGTATGGGACAACAACACCGGGGAGCTGTTTTTT.

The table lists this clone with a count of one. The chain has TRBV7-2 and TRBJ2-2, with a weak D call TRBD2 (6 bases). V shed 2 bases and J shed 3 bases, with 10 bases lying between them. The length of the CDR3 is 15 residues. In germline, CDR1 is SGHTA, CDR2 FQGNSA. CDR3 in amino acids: CASSLQAGHTGELFF. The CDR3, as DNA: TGTGCCAGCAGCTTACAAGCGGGTCACACCGGGGAGCTGTTTTTT.

The DNA for the CDR3 is TGTGCCACCAGTGATTTGGGACAGGGAGGACGCGGGGAGCTGTTTTTT. Its translation is CATSDLGQGGRGELFF. V gene TRBV24-1 combines with J gene TRBJ2-2, with 8 bases lining up with TRBD1. Germline-derived CDR1 and CDR2 are KGHDR and SFDVKD. The CDR3 contains 16 residues. The V segment lost 0 bases and the J segment 7 bases; nucleotides outside the gene matches: 6.

The chain's CDR3 is CASRIGSYEQYF. CDR3 DNA sequence: TGTGCCAGCAGGATCGGGAGCTACGAGCAGTACTTC. This chain links TRBV28 with TRBJ2-7; D is perhaps TRBD2 (6 bases). This CDR3 region has 12 residues. V lost 6 bases to trimming and J lost 3 bases, with 9 bases between them. Germline assignment: CDR1 MDHEN and CDR2 SYDVKM.

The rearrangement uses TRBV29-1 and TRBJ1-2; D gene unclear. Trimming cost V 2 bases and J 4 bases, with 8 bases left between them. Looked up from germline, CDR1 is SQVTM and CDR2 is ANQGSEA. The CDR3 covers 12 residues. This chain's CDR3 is CSVELAAYGYTF. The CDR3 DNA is TGCAGCGTTGAACTGGCGGCCTATGGCTACACCTTC.

Here the CDR3 reads CATKRAPQETQYF. For the CDR3, the DNA is TGTGCCACCAAACGGGCACCCCAAGAGACCCAGTACTTC. V and J are TRBV6-5 and TRBJ2-5; D is undetermined. V lost 10 bases and J lost 1, with 13 bases in between. The CDR3 consists of 13 residues. The germline V gene has CDR1 MNHEY and CDR2 SVGAGI.

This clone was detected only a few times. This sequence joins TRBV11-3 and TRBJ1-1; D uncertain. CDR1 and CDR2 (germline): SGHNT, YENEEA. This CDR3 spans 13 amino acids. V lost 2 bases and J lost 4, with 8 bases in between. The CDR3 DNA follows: TGTGCCAGCAGCTTAAATGGGGTCACTGAAGCTTTCTTT. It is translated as CASSLNGVTEAFF.

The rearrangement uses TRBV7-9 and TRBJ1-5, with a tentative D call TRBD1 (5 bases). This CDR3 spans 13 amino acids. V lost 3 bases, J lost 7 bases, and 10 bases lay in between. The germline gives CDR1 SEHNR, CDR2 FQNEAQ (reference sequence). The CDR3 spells CASSLGDRQPQHF. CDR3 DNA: TGTGCCAGCAGCTTGGGGGATCGGCAGCCCCAGCATTTT.

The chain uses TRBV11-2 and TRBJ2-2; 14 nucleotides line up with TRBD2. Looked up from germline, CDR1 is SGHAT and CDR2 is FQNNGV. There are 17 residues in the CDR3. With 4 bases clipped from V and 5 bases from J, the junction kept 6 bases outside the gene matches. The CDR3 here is CASSSGLAGEGTGELFF. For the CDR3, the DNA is TGTGCCAGCAGCTCGGGACTAGCGGGAGAGGGGACCGGGGAGCTGTTTTTT.

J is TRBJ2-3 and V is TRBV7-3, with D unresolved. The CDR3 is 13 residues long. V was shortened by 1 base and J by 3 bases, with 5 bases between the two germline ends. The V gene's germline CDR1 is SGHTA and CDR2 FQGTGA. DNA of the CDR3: TGTGCCAGCAGCTTAATAAGGACAGATACGCAGTATTTT. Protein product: CASSLIRTDTQYF.

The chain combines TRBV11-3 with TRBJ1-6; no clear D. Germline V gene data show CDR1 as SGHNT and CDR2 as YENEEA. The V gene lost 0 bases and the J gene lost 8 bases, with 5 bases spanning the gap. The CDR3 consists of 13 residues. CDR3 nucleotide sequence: TGTGCCAGCAGCTTAGATGGTTATTCACCCCTCCACTTT. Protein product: CASSLDGYSPLHF. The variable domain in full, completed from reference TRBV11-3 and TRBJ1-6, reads EAGVVQSPRYKIIEKKQPVAFWCNPISGHNTLYWYLQNLGQGPELLIRYENEEAVDDSQLPKDRFSAERLKGVDSTLKIQPAELGDSAVYLCASSLDGYSPLHFGNGTRLTVT.

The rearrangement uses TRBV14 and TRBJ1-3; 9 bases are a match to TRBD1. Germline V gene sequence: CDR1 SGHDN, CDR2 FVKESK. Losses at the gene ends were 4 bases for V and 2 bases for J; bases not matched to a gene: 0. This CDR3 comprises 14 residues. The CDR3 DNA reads TGTGCCAGCAGCCGACAGGGGGCTGGAAACACCATATATTTT. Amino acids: CASSRQGAGNTIYF.

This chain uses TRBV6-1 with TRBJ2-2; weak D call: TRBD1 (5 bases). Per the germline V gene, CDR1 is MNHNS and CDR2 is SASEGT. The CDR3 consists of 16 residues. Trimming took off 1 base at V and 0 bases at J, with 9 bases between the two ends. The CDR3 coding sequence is TGTGCCAGCAGTGAAGAGGGCAGGGCGAACACCGGGGAGCTGTTTTTT. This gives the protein CASSEEGRANTGELFF.

CDR3 region: CASSRQFYEQYF. CDR3 nucleotides: TGTGCCAGCAGTCGACAGTTCTACGAGCAGTACTTC. The J gene is TRBJ2-7, the V gene TRBV6-5; tentative D call: TRBD1 (5 bases). This CDR3 spans 12 amino acids. Germline V CDR1 and CDR2: MNHEY, SVGAGI. The V end was cut by 5 bases, the J end by 3 bases, with 8 bases between.

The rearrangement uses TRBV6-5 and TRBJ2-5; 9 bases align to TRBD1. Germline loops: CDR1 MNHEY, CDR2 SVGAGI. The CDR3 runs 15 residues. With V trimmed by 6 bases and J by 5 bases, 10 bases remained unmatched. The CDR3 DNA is TGTGCCAGCAGAGATCCGGGACAGGGTGAGGAGACCCAGTACTTC. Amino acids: CASRDPGQGEETQYF.

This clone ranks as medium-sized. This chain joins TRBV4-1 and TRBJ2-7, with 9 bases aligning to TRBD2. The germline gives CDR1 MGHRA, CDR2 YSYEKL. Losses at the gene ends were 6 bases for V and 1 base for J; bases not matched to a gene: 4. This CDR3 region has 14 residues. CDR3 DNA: TGCGCCAGCAGTCCCCTAGCGGGATCCTACGAGCAGTACTTC. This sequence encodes CASSPLAGSYEQYF.

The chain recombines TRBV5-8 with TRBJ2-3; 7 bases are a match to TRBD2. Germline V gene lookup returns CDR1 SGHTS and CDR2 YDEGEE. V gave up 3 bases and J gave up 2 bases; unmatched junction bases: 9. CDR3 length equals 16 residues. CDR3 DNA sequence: TGTGCCAGCAGCTCGCTACTAGCGCGCTACACAGATACGCAGTATTTT. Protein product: CASSSLLARYTDTQYF.

CDR3 loop: CSVGQGNYGYTF. CDR3 DNA: TGCAGCGTCGGACAGGGGAACTATGGCTACACCTTC. The chain uses TRBV29-1 and TRBJ1-2, with 9 nucleotides matching TRBD1. The J segment lost 2 bases and the V segment lost 6 bases, leaving 1 base of the junction unmatched. The germline V gene has CDR1 SQVTM and CDR2 ANQGSEA. The CDR3 runs to 12 residues.

The CDR3 region has the DNA TGTGCCAGCAGCAGGACCGAAAACCCCGTCTCTGGGGCCAACGTCCTGACTTTC. It encodes CASSRTENPVSGANVLTF. V and J are TRBV5-8 and TRBJ2-6, with D unresolved. Between the trimmed V and J ends, which lost 4 bases and 0 bases, there was a span of 17 bases. This CDR3 spans 18 amino acids. Germline CDR1 SGHTS, CDR2 YDEGEE.

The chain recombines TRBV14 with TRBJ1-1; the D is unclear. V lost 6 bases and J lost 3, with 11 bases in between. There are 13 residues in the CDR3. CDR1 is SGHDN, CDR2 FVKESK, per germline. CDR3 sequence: CASSQRRDTEAFF. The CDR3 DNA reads TGTGCCAGCAGTCAGAGACGGGACACTGAAGCTTTCTTT.

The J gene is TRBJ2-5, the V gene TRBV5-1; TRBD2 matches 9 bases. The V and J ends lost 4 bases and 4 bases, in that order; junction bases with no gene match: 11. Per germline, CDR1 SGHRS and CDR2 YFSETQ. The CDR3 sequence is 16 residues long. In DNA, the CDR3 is TGCGCCAGCAGCGGGGGAGTAGCGGGAGTGGGAGAGACCCAGTACTTC. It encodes CASSGGVAGVGETQYF.

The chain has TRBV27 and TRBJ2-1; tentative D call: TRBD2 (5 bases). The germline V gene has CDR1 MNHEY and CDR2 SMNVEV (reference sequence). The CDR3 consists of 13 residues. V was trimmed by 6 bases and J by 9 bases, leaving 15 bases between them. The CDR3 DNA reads TGTGCCAGCAGGAGGGCGGAGTGGAGTGAGCAGTTCTTC. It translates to CASRRAEWSEQFF.

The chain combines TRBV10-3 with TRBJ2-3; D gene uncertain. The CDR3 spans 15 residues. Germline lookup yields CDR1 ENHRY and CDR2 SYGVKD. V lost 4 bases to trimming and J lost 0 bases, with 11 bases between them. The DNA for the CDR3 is TGTGCCATCAGTGTATTTGGAGCTAGCACAGATACGCAGTATTTT. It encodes CAISVFGASTDTQYF.

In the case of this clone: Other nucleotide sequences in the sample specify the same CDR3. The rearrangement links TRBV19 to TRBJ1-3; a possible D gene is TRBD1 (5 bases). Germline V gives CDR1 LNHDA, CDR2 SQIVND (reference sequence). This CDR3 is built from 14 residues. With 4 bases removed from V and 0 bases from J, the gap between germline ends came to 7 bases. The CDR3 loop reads CASSTGSSGNTIYF. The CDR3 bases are TGTGCCAGTAGTACAGGGTCCTCTGGAAACACCATATATTTT.

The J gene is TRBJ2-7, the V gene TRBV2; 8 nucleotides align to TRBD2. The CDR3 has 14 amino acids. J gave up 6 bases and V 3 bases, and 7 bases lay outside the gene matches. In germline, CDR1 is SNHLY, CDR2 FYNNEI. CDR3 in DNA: TGTGCCAGCAGTGACCTGGCGGGAGGTGCCGAGCAGTACTTC. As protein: CASSDLAGGAEQYF.

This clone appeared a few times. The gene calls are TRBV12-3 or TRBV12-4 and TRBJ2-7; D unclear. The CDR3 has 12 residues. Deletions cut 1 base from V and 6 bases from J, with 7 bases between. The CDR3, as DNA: TGTGCCAGCAGTTTAGGGGGTGCCGAGCAGTACTTC. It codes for CASSLGGAEQYF.

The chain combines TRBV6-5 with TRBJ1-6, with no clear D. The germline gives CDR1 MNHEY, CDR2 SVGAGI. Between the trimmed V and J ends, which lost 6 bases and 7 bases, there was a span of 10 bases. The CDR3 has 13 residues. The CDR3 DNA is TGTGCCAGCAGGAACATGGGGAATTCACCCCTCCACTTT. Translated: CASRNMGNSPLHF.

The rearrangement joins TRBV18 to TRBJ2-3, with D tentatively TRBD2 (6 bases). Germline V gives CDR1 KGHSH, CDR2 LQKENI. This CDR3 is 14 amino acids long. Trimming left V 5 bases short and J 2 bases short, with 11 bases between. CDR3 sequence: CASSSGGLTDTQYF. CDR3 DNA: TGTGCCAGCTCATCCGGGGGACTCACAGATACGCAGTATTTT. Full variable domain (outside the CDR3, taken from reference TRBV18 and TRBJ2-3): NAGVMQNPRHLVRRRGQEARLRCSPMKGHSHVYWYRQLPEEGLKFMVYLQKENIIDESGMPKERFSAEFPKEGPSILRIQQVVRGDSAAYFCASSSGGLTDTQYFGPGTRLTVL.

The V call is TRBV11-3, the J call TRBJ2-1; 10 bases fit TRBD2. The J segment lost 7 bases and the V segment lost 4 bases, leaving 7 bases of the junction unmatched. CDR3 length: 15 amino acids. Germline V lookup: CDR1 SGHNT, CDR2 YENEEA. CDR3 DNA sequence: TGTGCCAGCAGCTCCACGAGCGGGAGGGTGAATGAGCAGTTCTTC. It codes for CASSSTSGRVNEQFF.